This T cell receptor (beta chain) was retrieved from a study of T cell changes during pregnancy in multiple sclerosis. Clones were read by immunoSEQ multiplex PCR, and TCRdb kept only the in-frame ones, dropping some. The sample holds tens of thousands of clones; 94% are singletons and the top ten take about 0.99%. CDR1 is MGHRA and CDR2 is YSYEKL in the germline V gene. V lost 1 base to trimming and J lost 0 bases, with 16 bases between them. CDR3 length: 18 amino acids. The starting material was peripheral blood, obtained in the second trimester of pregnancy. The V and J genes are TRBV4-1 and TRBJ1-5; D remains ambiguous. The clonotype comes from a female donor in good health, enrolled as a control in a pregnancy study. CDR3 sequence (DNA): TGCGCCAGCAGCCAAGTTGGCCCCGGAGGAGGTAGCAATCAGCCCCAGCATTTT. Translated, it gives CASSQVGPGGGSNQPQHF.